The clone carrying this TCR beta chain was detected once. The sample belongs to a study of blood T cell repertoires in COVID-19. CDR3 length: 15 residues. Germline CDR1 reads SGHRS; CDR2 reads YFSETQ. The ends lost 5 bases at V and 10 bases at J; junction bases unmatched: 10. Original processing methods: Estimated nucleated cell counts came from reference gene primer amplification. The repertoire was sequenced with immunoSEQ multiplex PCR; TCRdb's copy has only in-frame clones and lacks some. That table is the source of V, J and clone size, and D and trimming were worked out from the DNA. The sample shows around 160,000 clones, roughly 84% of them seen only once.

Material for sequencing was peripheral blood. This receptor was obtained from a human donor in a cohort sampled during active COVID-19. The gene calls are TRBV5-1 and TRBJ2-1; TRBD2 agrees at 12 bases. The CDR3 DNA reads as TGCGCCAGCAGAGCTAGCGGGGGGGAAGGTAGAGAGCAGTTCTTC. It codes for CASRASGGEGREQFF.